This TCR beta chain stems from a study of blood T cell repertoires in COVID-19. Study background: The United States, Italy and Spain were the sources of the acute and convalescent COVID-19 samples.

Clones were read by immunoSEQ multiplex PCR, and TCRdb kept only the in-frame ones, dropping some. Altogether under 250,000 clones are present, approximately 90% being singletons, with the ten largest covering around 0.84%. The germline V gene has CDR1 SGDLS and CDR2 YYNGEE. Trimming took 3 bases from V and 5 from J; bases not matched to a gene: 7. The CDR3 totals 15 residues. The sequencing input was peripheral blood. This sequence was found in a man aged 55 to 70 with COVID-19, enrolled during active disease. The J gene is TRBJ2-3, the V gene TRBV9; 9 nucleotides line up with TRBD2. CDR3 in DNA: TGTGCCAGCAGCGGGCGGGGGGGCCTGGTAGATACGCAGTATTTT. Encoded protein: CASSGRGGLVDTQYF. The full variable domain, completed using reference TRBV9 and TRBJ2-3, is DSGVTQTPKHLITATGQRVTLRCSPRSGDLSVYWYQQSLDQGLQFLIQYYNGEERAKGNILERFSAQQFPDLHSELNLSSLELGDSALYFCASSGRGGLVDTQYFGPGTRLTVL.